This T cell receptor beta chain derives from a study of shared clonotypes between healthy human individuals. As for the study in general: Donors, aged 18 to 49, were two women and three men.

Clones were sequenced by immunoSEQ multiplex PCR, and TCRdb holds only the in-frame ones, with some missing. This sample has approximately 2,000,000 clones; roughly 93% occur once, and the top ten carry 1.5% to 2%. Whole-study findings and limits: The sampled material consisted only of blood, and tissue repertoires are likely to differ. Sharing across four donors was highest in naive CD4 (around 5%) and lowest in memory CD8 (roughly 0.4%).

Naive CD8 cells, CD45RO-negative and positively selected for CCR7, excluded terminally differentiated effector memory CD45RA+ cells. A word on this clone: Antigen: not known.

The CDR3 is 13 amino acids. CDR1 and CDR2 from the germline V gene are SEHNR and FQNEAQ (reference sequence). Trimming left V 1 base short and J 6 bases short, with 8 bases between. What was sequenced was naive CD8+ T cells from PBMCs. The J gene is TRBJ2-3, the V gene TRBV7-9; D is uncertain. This receptor was identified in a man in his late teens or twenties in good health. Some clones in this sample may be carry-over from other donors' samples. The CDR3 sequence is CASSLVAADTQYF. In DNA, the CDR3 is TGTGCCAGCAGCTTAGTCGCGGCGGATACGCAGTATTTT.